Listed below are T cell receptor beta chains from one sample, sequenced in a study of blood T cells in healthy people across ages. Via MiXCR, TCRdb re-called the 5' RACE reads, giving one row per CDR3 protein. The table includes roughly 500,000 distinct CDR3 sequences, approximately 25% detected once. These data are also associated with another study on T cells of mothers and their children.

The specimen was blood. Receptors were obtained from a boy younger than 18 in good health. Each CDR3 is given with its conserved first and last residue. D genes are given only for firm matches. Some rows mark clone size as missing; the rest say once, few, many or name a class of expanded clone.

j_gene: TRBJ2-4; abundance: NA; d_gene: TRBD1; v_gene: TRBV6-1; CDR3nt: TGTGCCAGCAGGCGACAGGGAAGAGAAAACATTCAGTACTTC; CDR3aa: CASRRQGRENIQYF
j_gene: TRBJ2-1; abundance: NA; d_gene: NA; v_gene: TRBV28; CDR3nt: TGTGTCAGCAGCCGCGGGACAGCCTCCTACAATGAGCAGTTCTTC; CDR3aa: CVSSRGTASYNEQFF
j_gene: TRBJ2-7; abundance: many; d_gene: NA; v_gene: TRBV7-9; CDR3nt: TGTGCCAGCAGCTTAGTGAGGGACGAGCAGTACTTC; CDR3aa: CASSLVRDEQYF
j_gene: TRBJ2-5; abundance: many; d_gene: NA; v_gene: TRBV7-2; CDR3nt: TGTGCCAGCAGCTTCCGGGGGGCCCAAGAGACCCAGTACTTC; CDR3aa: CASSFRGAQETQYF
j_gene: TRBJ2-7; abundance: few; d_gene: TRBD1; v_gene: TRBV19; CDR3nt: TGTGCCAGCGCAGGGGGCTCCTACGAGCAGTACTTC; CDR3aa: CASAGGSYEQYF
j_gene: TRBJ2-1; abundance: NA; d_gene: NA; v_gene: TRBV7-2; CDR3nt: TGTGCCAGCAGCCCGAGGATCGGGGTGCTGCAGCAGTTCTTC; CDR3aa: CASSPRIGVLQQFF
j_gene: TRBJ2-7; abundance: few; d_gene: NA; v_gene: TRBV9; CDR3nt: TGTGCCAGCAGCCCGCGGACAGAGGCCTACGAGCAGTACTTC; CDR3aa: CASSPRTEAYEQYF
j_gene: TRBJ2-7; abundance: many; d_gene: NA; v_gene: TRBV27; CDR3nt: TGTGCCAGCAGTCTGGGGACCTCCTACGAGCAGTACTTC; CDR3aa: CASSLGTSYEQYF
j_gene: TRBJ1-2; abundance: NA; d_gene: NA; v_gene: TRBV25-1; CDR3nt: TGTGCCAGCAGTGAATATGACTGGGATGGCTACACCTTC; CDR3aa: CASSEYDWDGYTF
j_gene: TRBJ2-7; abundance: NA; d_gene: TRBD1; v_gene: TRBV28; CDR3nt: TGTGCCAGCAGCATACTGACAGGGTCCTACGAGCAGTACTTC; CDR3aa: CASSILTGSYEQYF
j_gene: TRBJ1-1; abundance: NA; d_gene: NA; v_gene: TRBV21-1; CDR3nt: TGTGCCAGCAGCAGCGACAGGGAGAACACTGAAGCTTCCTTT; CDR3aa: CASSSDRENTEASF
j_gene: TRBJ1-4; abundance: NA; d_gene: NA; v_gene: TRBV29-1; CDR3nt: TGCAGCGTTGCGAAACCTCCGGGTAATGAAAAACTGTTTTTT; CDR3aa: CSVAKPPGNEKLFF
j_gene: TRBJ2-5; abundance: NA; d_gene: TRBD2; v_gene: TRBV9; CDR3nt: TGTGCCAGCAGCGCCACCGGGACTAGTCTGCCTCAAGAGACCCAGTACTTC; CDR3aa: CASSATGTSLPQETQYF
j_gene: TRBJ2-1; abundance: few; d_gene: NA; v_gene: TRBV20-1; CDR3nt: TGCAGTGCTAAGGGCAATGAGCAGTTCTTC; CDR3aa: CSAKGNEQFF
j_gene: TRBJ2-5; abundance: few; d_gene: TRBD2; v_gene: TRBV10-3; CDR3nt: TGTGCCGCGGGACTAGGGGGGACCCAGTACTTC; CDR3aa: CAAGLGGTQYF
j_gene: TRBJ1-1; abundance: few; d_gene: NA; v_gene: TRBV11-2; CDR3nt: TGTGCCAGCAGCTTAGAAACAGGGCCTGAAGCTTTCTTT; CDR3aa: CASSLETGPEAFF
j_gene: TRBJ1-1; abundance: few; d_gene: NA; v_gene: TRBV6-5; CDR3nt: TGTGCCAGCAGTTACTCAATAGGGGACGCCATCAGAGCTTTCTTT; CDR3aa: CASSYSIGDAIRAFF
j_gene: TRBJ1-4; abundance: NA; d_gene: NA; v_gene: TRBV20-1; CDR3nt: TGCAGTGCGCCCAAGGCCCCCGCGTTGGGGGGGAAACTGTTTTTT; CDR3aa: CSAPKAPALGGKLFF
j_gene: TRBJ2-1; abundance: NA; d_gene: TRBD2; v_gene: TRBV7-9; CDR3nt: TGTGCCAGCAGCTTCGCTAGCGGGGGGAATGAGCAGTTCTTC; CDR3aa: CASSFASGGNEQFF
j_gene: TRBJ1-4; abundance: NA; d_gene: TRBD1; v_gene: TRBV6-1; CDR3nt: TGTGCCAGCAAACCGGGACAGGGTAATGAAAAACTGTTTTTT; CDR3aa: CASKPGQGNEKLFF
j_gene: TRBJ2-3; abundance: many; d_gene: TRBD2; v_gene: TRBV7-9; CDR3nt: TGTGCCAGCAGCAGTAGCGGGGGTAGCACAGATACGCAGTATTTT; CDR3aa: CASSSSGGSTDTQYF
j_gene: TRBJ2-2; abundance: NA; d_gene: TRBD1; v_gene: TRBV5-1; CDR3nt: TGCGCCAGCACCATTGACAGGGGCACCGGGGAGCTGTTTTTT; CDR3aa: CASTIDRGTGELFF
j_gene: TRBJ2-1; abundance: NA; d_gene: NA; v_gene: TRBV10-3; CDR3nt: TGTCCCATCAGTGACGGGGATCCTTCCTACAATGAGCAGTTCTTC; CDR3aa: CPISDGDPSYNEQFF
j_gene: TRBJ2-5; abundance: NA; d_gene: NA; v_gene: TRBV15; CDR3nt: TGTGCCACCAGCAGAGATTCGGGGCTCGGGGAGACCCAGTACTTC; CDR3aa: CATSRDSGLGETQYF
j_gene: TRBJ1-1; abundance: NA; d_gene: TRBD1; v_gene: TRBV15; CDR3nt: TGTGCCACCAGCAGAGACTTTGGGGACAGACTGAACACTGAAGCTTTCTTT; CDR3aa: CATSRDFGDRLNTEAFF
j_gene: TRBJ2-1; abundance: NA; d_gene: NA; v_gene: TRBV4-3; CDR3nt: TGCGCCAGCAGCCGAGAGGGGTACAATGAGCAGTTCTTC; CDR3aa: CASSREGYNEQFF
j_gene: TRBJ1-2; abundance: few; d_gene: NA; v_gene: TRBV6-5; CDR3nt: TGTGCCGTCAACCCCCGGGGGGATATCTATGGCTACACCTTC; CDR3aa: CAVNPRGDIYGYTF
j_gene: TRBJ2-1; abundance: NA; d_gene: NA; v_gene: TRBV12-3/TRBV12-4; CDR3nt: TGTGCCAGCAGTCCCCCCGGTCCGACCAGCTACAATGAGCAGTTCTTC; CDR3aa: CASSPPGPTSYNEQFF
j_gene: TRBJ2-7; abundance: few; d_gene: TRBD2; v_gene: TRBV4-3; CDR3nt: TGCGCCAGCAGCCAATTACTAGCGGGAGACCACGAGCAGTACTTC; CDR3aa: CASSQLLAGDHEQYF
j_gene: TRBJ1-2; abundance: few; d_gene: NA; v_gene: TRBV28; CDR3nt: TGTGCCAGCAGTCTGGGGCTCCCTGCTAACTATGGCTACACCTTC; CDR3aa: CASSLGLPANYGYTF
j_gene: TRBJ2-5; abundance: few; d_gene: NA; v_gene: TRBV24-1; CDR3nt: TGTGCCACCAGTGATTTCCGCCACGACAGAATTGGAGAGACCCAGTACTTC; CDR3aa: CATSDFRHDRIGETQYF
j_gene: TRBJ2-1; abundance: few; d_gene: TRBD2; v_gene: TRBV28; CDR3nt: TGTGCCAGCAGTTTATACCTAGCGGGAGGGCCGACTTTGGACGATGAGCAGTTCTTC; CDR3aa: CASSLYLAGGPTLDDEQFF
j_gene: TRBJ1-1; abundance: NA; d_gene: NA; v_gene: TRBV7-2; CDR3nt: TGTGCCAGCAGCCGGACGGCTGAAGCTTTCTTT; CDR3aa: CASSRTAEAFF
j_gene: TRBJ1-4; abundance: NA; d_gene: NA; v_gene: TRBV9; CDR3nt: TGTGCCAGTGCAACAGGGAGTTTAAATGAAAAACTGTTTTTT; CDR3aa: CASATGSLNEKLFF
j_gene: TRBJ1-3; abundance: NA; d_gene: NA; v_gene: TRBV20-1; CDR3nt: TGCAGTGCTCAAGACGTTGGAAACACCATATATTTT; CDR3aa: CSAQDVGNTIYF
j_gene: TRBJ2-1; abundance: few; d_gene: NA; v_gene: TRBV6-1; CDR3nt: TGTGCCAGCAGGGCCCAGGGCGGGGAGCAGTTCTTC; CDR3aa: CASRAQGGEQFF
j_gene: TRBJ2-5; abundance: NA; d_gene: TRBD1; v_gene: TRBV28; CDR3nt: TGTGCCAGCAGTCCTCCCGTCCGGAGACAGGGGCCTTCAGAGACCCAGTACTTC; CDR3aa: CASSPPVRRQGPSETQYF
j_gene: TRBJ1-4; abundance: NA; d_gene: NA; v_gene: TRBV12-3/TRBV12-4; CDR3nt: TGTGCCAGCAGCTTACAGGGCTCTAATGAAAAACTGTTTTTT; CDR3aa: CASSLQGSNEKLFF
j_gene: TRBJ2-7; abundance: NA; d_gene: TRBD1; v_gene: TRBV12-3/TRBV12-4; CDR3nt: TGTGCCAGCAGTTCCGGGACAGTTCCCTACGAGCAGTACTTC; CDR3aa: CASSSGTVPYEQYF
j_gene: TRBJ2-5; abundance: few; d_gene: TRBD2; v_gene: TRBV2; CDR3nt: TGTGCCAGCAGTGAATCGATGGGGCGGGGGGTCCAAGAGACCCAGTACTTC; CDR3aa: CASSESMGRGVQETQYF
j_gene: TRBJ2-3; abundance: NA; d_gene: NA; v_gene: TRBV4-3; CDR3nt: TGCGCCAGCAGCCAAGATTCCCTGCCAGGGGCGCTTACAGATACGCAGTATTTT; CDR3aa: CASSQDSLPGALTDTQYF
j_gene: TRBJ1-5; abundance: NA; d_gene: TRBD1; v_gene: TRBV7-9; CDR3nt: TGTGCCAGCAGCTTAGCGCCGGAGGGGGCGGTAAGGAGCAATCAGCCCCAGCATTTT; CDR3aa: CASSLAPEGAVRSNQPQHF